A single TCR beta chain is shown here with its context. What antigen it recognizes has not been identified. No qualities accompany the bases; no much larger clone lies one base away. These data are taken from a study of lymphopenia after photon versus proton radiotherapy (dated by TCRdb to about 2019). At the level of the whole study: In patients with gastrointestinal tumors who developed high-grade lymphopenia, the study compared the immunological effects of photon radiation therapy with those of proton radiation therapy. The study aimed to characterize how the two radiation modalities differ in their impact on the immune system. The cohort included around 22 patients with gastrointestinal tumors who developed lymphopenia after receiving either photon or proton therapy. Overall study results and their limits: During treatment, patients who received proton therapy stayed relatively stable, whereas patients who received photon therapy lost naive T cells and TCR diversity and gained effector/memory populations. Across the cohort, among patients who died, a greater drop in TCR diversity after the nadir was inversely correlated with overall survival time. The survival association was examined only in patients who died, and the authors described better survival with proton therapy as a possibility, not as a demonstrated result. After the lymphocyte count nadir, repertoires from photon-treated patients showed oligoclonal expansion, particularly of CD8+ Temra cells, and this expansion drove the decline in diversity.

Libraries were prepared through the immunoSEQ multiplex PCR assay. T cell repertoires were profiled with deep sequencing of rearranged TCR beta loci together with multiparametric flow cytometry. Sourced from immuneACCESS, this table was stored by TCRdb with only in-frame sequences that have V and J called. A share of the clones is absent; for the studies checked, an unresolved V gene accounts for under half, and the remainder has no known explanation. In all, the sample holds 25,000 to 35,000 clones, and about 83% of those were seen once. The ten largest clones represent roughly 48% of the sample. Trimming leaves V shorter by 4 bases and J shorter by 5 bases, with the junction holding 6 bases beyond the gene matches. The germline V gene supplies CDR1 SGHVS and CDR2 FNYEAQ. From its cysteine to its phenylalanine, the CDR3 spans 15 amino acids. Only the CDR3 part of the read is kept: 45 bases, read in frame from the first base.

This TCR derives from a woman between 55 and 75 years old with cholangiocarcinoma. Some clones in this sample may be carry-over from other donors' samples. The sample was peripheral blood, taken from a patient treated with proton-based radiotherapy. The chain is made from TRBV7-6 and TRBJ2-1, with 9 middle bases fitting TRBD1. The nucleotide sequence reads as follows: TGTGCCAGCAGCTCGTACAGGGGGCCGAACAATGAGCAGTTCTTC. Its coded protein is CASSSYRGPNNEQFF. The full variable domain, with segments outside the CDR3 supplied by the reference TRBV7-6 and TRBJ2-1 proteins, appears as GAGVSQSPRYKVTKRGQDVALRCDPISGHVSLYWYRQALGQGPEFLTYFNYEAQQDKSGLPNDRFSAERPEGSISTLTIQRTEQRDSAMYRCASSSYRGPNNEQFFGPGTRLTVL.